A single sample gave rise to the 24 T cell receptor beta chains below, sequenced in a study of beta chain features in type 1 diabetes. Isolated RNA was reverse transcribed in full, so expressed TCRB transcripts were sequenced. Repertoires were generated with immunoSEQ multiplex PCR, while TCRdb's copy carries only in-frame clones and drops some. This sample has 860,000 or so clones, with 17% found just once. Source material: naive CD4+ T cells from blood. All receptors come from a woman under 30 in good health.

In this sample, this clone turned up a few times. The chain recombines TRBV6-5 with TRBJ2-2; unclear D gene. Trimming cost V 4 bases and J 2 bases, with 5 bases left between them. The CDR3 is 13 residues long. The germline V gene encodes CDR1 MNHEY and CDR2 SVGAGI. The CDR3, as DNA: TGTGCCAGCAGTTCGCCAAACACCGGGGAGCTGTTTTTT. This gives the protein CASSSPNTGELFF.

This clone occurred a few times. The chain uses TRBV11-2 and TRBJ2-1; 11 bases are shared with TRBD2. Trimming took 4 bases from V and 5 from J; bases not matched to a gene: 7. Germline CDR1 reads SGHAT; CDR2 reads FQNNGV. The CDR3 loop spans 16 amino acids. The CDR3 DNA sequence: TGTGCCAGCAGCTCATGGCTAGCGGGAGGCGACAATGAGCAGTTCTTC. Encoded protein: CASSSWLAGGDNEQFF.

The rearrangement uses TRBV7-2 and TRBJ2-2; D uncertain. Per the germline V gene, CDR1 is SGHTA and CDR2 is FQGNSA. Trimming removed 1 base at V and 3 bases at J, with 6 bases between. The CDR3 is made up of 14 amino acids. The CDR3 sequence is CASSLEFYTGELFF. The CDR3 DNA follows: TGTGCCAGCAGCTTAGAATTTTACACCGGGGAGCTGTTTTTT. Supplemented by reference TRBV7-2 and TRBJ2-2, the full variable domain reads GAGVSQSPSNKVTEKGKDVELRCDPISGHTALYWYRQSLGQGLEFLIYFQGNSAPDKSGLPSDRFSAERTGGSVSTLTIQRTQQEDSAVYLCASSLEFYTGELFFGEGSRLTVL.

This sequence joins TRBV5-1 and TRBJ2-1; the D gene is possibly TRBD2 (5 bases). CDR3 length equals 15 residues. V was trimmed by 1 base and J by 8 bases, leaving 16 bases between them. Germline assignment: CDR1 SGHRS and CDR2 YFSETQ. For the CDR3, the DNA is TGCGCCAGCAGCTTGCCACGGGAACGGATCGATGAGCAGTTCTTC. Translation gives CASSLPRERIDEQFF.

This clone was counted between two and nine times. The rearrangement joins TRBV10-2 to TRBJ1-1, with D perhaps TRBD1 (6 bases). This CDR3 is built from 15 residues. Trimming left V 7 bases short and J 0 bases short, with 15 bases between. Germline CDR1 is WSHSY and CDR2 is SAAADI. CDR3 sequence (DNA): TGCGCCAGCACTATCAACGGACAGATGAACACTGAAGCTTTCTTT. Its translation: CASTINGQMNTEAFF.

The table lists this clone with a few counts. The rearrangement links TRBV28 to TRBJ2-3; D is perhaps TRBD1 or TRBD2 (5 bases each). Trimming pared 7 bases from V and 4 bases from J, leaving 9 bases between. The CDR3 runs to 12 residues. Germline CDR1 is MDHEN and CDR2 is SYDVKM. The CDR3 is CASNGGPDTQYF. The CDR3 bases are TGTGCCAGCAATGGGGGACCAGATACGCAGTATTTT.

This clone came up a few times. The genes are TRBV14 and TRBJ1-2, with D unclear. Germline V lookup: CDR1 SGHDN, CDR2 FVKESK. The length of the CDR3 is 15 residues. V was cut by 2 bases and J by 0 bases, with 10 bases left in between. CDR3 sequence reads: CASSQSGRANYGYTF. The DNA of the CDR3 is TGTGCCAGCAGCCAATCGGGAAGGGCTAACTATGGCTACACCTTC.

This clone was recorded a few times. The chain joins TRBV10-3 to TRBJ2-3, with D unclear. The CDR3 has 15 amino acids. Germline CDR1 ENHRY, CDR2 SYGVKD. V was shortened by 6 bases and J by 0 bases, with 13 bases between the two germline ends. In nucleotides, the CDR3 is TGTGCCATCAGCCGGGCCTCCTCTAGCACAGATACGCAGTATTTT. Translation: CAISRASSSTDTQYF.

This clone was picked up a small number of times. The rearrangement uses TRBV11-2 and TRBJ2-5; unclear D gene. Looked up from germline, CDR1 is SGHAT and CDR2 is FQNNGV. This CDR3 comprises 15 residues. V lost 3 bases and J 1 base, leaving 12 bases between the germline ends. CDR3 bases: TGTGCCAGCAGCTTCAAGCCGGTGGGCCAAGAGACCCAGTACTTC. Protein product: CASSFKPVGQETQYF. Complete variable domain (other parts from reference TRBV11-2 and TRBJ2-5): EAGVAQSPRYKIIEKRQSVAFWCNPISGHATLYWYQQILGQGPKLLIQFQNNGVVDDSQLPKDRFSAERLKGVDSTLKIQPAKLEDSAVYLCASSFKPVGQETQYFGPGTRLLVL.

V gene TRBV7-3 combines with J gene TRBJ2-3, with D possibly being TRBD1 (6 bases). V lost 5 bases and J lost 0, with 12 bases in between. This CDR3 contains 15 residues. Per the germline V gene, CDR1 is SGHTA and CDR2 is FQGTGA. CDR3 DNA: TGTGCCAGCAGCGAAAGGGGGTATAGCACAGATACGCAGTATTTT. This encodes CASSERGYSTDTQYF.

This clone has only a few counts. The chain couples TRBV19 to TRBJ2-1, with TRBD2 matching over 8 bases. The CDR3 loop spans 15 amino acids. From germline, CDR1 is LNHDA and CDR2 SQIVND (reference sequence). V shed 5 bases, J shed 8 bases, and the junction held 11 bases outside the gene matches. The CDR3 bases are TGTGCCAGTAGTCTCGCCGGGACTAGAGGGCATGAGCAGTTCTTC. This translates into CASSLAGTRGHEQFF.

J is TRBJ2-1 and V is TRBV6-5; TRBD2 agrees at 11 bases. There are 15 residues in the CDR3. Trimming cost V 5 bases and J 7 bases; bases outside gene matches: 7. Germline CDR1 is MNHEY and CDR2 is SVGAGI. The CDR3 coding sequence is TGTGCCAGCAGTGCTGCTAGCGGGAGGAGGAATGAGCAGTTCTTC. Its protein product is CASSAASGRRNEQFF.

The chain couples TRBV7-9 to TRBJ2-7, with D possibly called TRBD1 or TRBD2 (5 bases each). The CDR3 has 16 residues. Germline V gene sequence: CDR1 SEHNR, CDR2 FQNEAQ (reference sequence). V gave up 1 base and J gave up 3 bases, with 16 bases separating them. CDR3 amino acids: CASSLVSVRGLYEQYF. The CDR3 bases are TGTGCCAGCAGCTTAGTGTCAGTCCGGGGCCTCTACGAGCAGTACTTC.

This clone occurred a few times. V and J are TRBV28 and TRBJ2-5; no firm D call. The V gene lost 3 bases and the J gene lost 2 bases, with 10 bases spanning the gap. CDR3 length: 14 residues. From germline, CDR1 is MDHEN and CDR2 SYDVKM. DNA for the CDR3: TGTGCCAGCAGTTTGCCCGGTCGGCAAGAGACCCAGTACTTC. Protein: CASSLPGRQETQYF. Full variable domain (rest looked up from reference TRBV28 and TRBJ2-5): DVKVTQSSRYLVKRTGEKVFLECVQDMDHENMFWYRQDPGLGLRLIYFSYDVKMKEKGDIPEGYSVSREKKERFSLILESASTNQTSMYLCASSLPGRQETQYFGPGTRLLVL.

This sequence joins TRBV19 and TRBJ2-1; 14 bases line up with TRBD2. Germline V lookup: CDR1 LNHDA, CDR2 SQIVND (reference sequence). The CDR3 extends over 16 amino acids. Trimming took 3 bases from V and 9 from J; bases not matched to a gene: 7. The CDR3 DNA reads TGTGCCAGTAGTATCAGGTCGGGACTAGCGGGAGTTGAGCAGTTCTTC. This translates into CASSIRSGLAGVEQFF.

This clone was seen a few times. This rearrangement joins TRBV6-5 to TRBJ2-7; TRBD2 aligns across 12 bases. CDR1 MNHEY and CDR2 SVGAGI come from the germline V gene. There are 12 residues in the CDR3. V trimming: 4 bases; J trimming: 12 bases; junction bases outside the gene matches: 4. The CDR3 DNA reads TGTGCCAGCAGTTCAGCTAGCGGGAGGGGGTACTTC. Translated, it gives CASSSASGRGYF.

V and J are TRBV7-9 and TRBJ2-5; D uncertain. Trimming took off 3 bases at V and 4 bases at J, with 12 bases between the two ends. Germline V CDR1 and CDR2: SEHNR, FQNEAQ (reference sequence). The CDR3 spans 14 residues. In nucleotides, the CDR3 is TGTGCCAGCAGCTTGACCGGGTACGGAGAGACCCAGTACTTC. Amino acid sequence: CASSLTGYGETQYF.

V and J are TRBV2 and TRBJ1-1; D gene uncertain. CDR1 is SNHLY, CDR2 FYNNEI, per germline. Deletions cut 8 bases from V and 2 bases from J, with 18 bases between. This CDR3 region has 15 residues. The CDR3 DNA reads TGTGCCAGCCGGATTGAGTTAACTGCCAACACTGAAGCTTTCTTT. It specifies CASRIELTANTEAFF.

This clone has more than one count but fewer than ten. The V gene is TRBV29-1, the J gene TRBJ1-5, with TRBD1 matching over 10 bases. This CDR3 has 15 amino acids. Germline loops: CDR1 SQVTM, CDR2 ANQGSEA. V shed 6 bases, J shed 0 bases, and the junction held 5 bases outside the gene matches. DNA of the CDR3: TGCAGCGTGGCCGGGACAGGGGATAGCAATCAGCCCCAGCATTTT. This codes for CSVAGTGDSNQPQHF.

This clone was counted between two and nine times. The CDR3 region is CASSPLASREGEQYF. The CDR3 coding sequence is TGTGCCAGCTCACCCCTGGCTTCCAGGGAGGGCGAGCAGTACTTC. The chain links TRBV18 to TRBJ2-7; 7 positions match TRBD2. V trimming: 3 bases; J trimming: 6 bases; junction bases outside the gene matches: 11. From germline, CDR1 is KGHSH and CDR2 LQKENI. The length of the CDR3 is 15 residues.

In its sample, this clone was seen a few times. This sequence joins TRBV29-1 and TRBJ2-1; D not certain. V lost 1 base, J lost 11 bases, and 15 bases lay in between. CDR1 and CDR2 from the germline V gene are SQVTM and ANQGSEA. CDR3 length: 13 residues. CDR3 amino acids: CSVEAYLHRKQFF. The CDR3, as DNA: TGCAGCGTTGAAGCCTACCTACATAGAAAGCAGTTCTTC.

This clone was seen a few times. V gene TRBV5-6 combines with J gene TRBJ2-7, with TRBD2 as a possible D gene (5 bases). Trimming removed 4 bases at V and 3 bases at J, with 14 bases between. Germline V CDR1 and CDR2: SGHDT, YYEEEE. The length of the CDR3 is 14 residues. CDR3 region: CASSQRLTFYEQYF. DNA for the CDR3: TGTGCCAGCAGCCAACGACTAACCTTCTACGAGCAGTACTTC.

This rearrangement joins TRBV4-2 to TRBJ2-1; TRBD2 matches 7 bases. Looked up from germline, CDR1 is LGHNA and CDR2 is YNFKEQ. The V and J ends lost 1 base and 2 bases, in that order; junction bases with no gene match: 2. The CDR3 length is 15 residues. The CDR3 DNA sequence: TGTGCCAGCAGCCAAGTGCTAGCGGCCTACAATGAGCAGTTCTTC. This codes for CASSQVLAAYNEQFF.

The table lists this clone with a few counts. V gene TRBV27 combines with J gene TRBJ1-1; possibly TRBD1 for D (5 bases). CDR1 and CDR2 from the germline V gene are MNHEY and SMNVEV (reference sequence). The length of the CDR3 is 16 residues. The V end was cut by 6 bases, the J end by 4 bases, with 21 bases between. The chain's CDR3 is CASRDRTRGSGTEAFF. DNA for the CDR3: TGTGCCAGCAGAGATCGGACACGGGGTTCCGGCACTGAAGCTTTCTTT.